Sequencing of this T cell receptor beta chain was carried out in a study of cytomegalovirus exposure and HLA in healthy donors. Study outcomes and limitations: Per a prior analysis, the majority of TCR beta V segments were productive roughly 87% or roughly 30% of the time. In vitro experiments confirmed that three CMV-associated chains were specific for CMV antigens.

Germline CDR1 reads LNHDA; CDR2 reads SQIVND (reference sequence). Trimming removed 5 bases from V and 0 bases from J, with 11 bases in between. This CDR3 has 15 amino acids. The PCR used 60 Vbeta and 13 Jbeta primers. Measured with immunoSEQ multiplex PCR; TCRdb has only the in-frame clones, and not every one. The table lists 150,000 to 200,000 clones, approximately 80% of them singletons. This clone has only a few counts. Its antigen remains unknown. The rearrangement joins TRBV19 to TRBJ1-5, with D possibly TRBD1 on 5 matching bases. The sequence was obtained from a woman aged 40 to 50 in good health and CMV-seronegative. Sequencing was performed on PBMCs. CDR3 residues: CASSPDRYSNQPQHF. The DNA for the CDR3 is TGTGCCAGTAGTCCAGACAGATATAGCAATCAGCCCCAGCATTTT.